The 25 T cell receptor beta chains reported below all come from one sample, sequenced in a study of blood T cell repertoires in COVID-19. Generated by immunoSEQ multiplex PCR, the TCRdb table keeps only in-frame clones and is missing some. The sample lists roughly 160,000 clones, approximately 77% occurring once. Sequencing input: peripheral blood. These receptors all stem from a woman at least 80 years old with active or convalescent COVID-19.

The gene calls are TRBV9 and TRBJ1-2; 7 positions match TRBD1. Per germline, CDR1 SGDLS and CDR2 YYNGEE. V shed 5 bases and J 8 bases; nucleotides not matched to a gene: 9. The CDR3 contains 13 residues. The CDR3 nucleotides are TGTGCCAGCAGTAAGTCAGGGGGTGAAGGCTACACCTTC. Its translation is CASSKSGGEGYTF. Using reference TRBV9 and TRBJ1-2 for the parts outside the CDR3, the full variable domain is DSGVTQTPKHLITATGQRVTLRCSPRSGDLSVYWYQQSLDQGLQFLIQYYNGEERAKGNILERFSAQQFPDLHSELNLSSLELGDSALYFCASSKSGGEGYTFGSGTRLTVV.

This chain connects TRBV7-3 to TRBJ1-6, with TRBD1 matching over 8 bases. The germline V gene encodes CDR1 SGHTA and CDR2 FQGTGA. Trimming took 5 bases from V and 7 from J; bases not matched to a gene: 4. The CDR3 has 14 amino acids. CDR3 amino acids: CASSHGTGNSPLHF. In DNA form, the CDR3 reads TGTGCCAGCAGCCACGGGACAGGCAATTCACCCCTCCACTTT.

J is TRBJ2-3 and V is TRBV5-4; D unresolved. This CDR3 has 15 residues. Trimming took off 0 bases at V and 2 bases at J, with 10 bases between the two ends. Germline values: CDR1 SGHNT, CDR2 YYREEE (reference sequence). CDR3 DNA: TGTGCCAGCAGCTTGGATTTTAGCTCCACAGATACGCAGTATTTT. Translated, it gives CASSLDFSSTDTQYF.

This rearrangement joins TRBV19 to TRBJ1-2, with 7 bases matching TRBD1. CDR1 and CDR2 from the germline V gene are LNHDA and SQIVND (reference sequence). The CDR3 consists of 13 residues. With 6 bases clipped from V and 2 bases from J, the junction kept 3 bases outside the gene matches. The CDR3 sequence is CASSPTGNYGYTF. In nucleotides, the CDR3 is TGTGCCAGTAGCCCGACAGGGAACTATGGCTACACCTTC.

The chain couples TRBV7-3 to TRBJ1-1; 10 nucleotides agree with TRBD1. Germline CDR1 SGHTA, CDR2 FQGTGA. This CDR3 is built from 15 residues. J was trimmed by 4 bases and V by 6 bases; bases with no gene match: 8. CDR3 DNA sequence: TGTGCCAGCAGGTCCAGGACAGGGGGAGGCACTGAAGCTTTCTTT. This codes for CASRSRTGGGTEAFF.

The V gene is TRBV27, the J gene TRBJ2-5; D may be TRBD1 (6 bases). Germline values: CDR1 MNHEY, CDR2 SMNVEV (reference sequence). The ends were cut back, 5 bases at V and 4 bases at J, with 23 bases in the middle. The CDR3 spans 17 residues. The chain's CDR3 is CASSPKIGTFSVETQYF. In DNA, the CDR3 is TGTGCCAGCAGTCCTAAGATAGGGACATTCAGCGTAGAGACCCAGTACTTC.

V gene TRBV6-7 combines with J gene TRBJ1-3; TRBD1 agrees at 9 bases. TRBV6-7 qualifies as an ORF whose function is uncertain. This CDR3 spans 18 amino acids. J lost 1 base, V lost 6 bases, and 13 bases had no gene match. The CDR3 coding sequence is TGTGCCAGCAGAAACCTGGACAGGGGATACTCATCTGGAAACACCATATATTTT. The encoded protein is CASRNLDRGYSSGNTIYF.

This rearrangement joins TRBV18 to TRBJ1-2, with 10 bases aligning to TRBD1. V lost 4 bases and J lost 6; bases outside the gene matches: 11. This CDR3 region has 16 residues. Germline lookup yields CDR1 KGHSH and CDR2 LQKENI. The CDR3 loop is CASSQPGQGTGDGYTF. For the CDR3, the DNA is TGTGCCAGCTCACAACCGGGACAGGGGACAGGAGATGGCTACACCTTC.

The chain combines TRBV27 with TRBJ2-7, with TRBD1 matching over 7 bases. CDR1 and CDR2 from the germline V gene are MNHEY and SMNVEV (reference sequence). The junction had 10 bases not matched to a gene; V was cut back by 5 bases and J by 3 bases. CDR3 length: 15 amino acids. The DNA of the CDR3 is TGTGCCAGCAGTCCTGACAGGGCACGAGGCTACGAGCAGTACTTC. As protein: CASSPDRARGYEQYF.

The chain employs TRBV7-2 and TRBJ2-7; D might be TRBD2 (5 bases). The V gene's germline CDR1 is SGHTA and CDR2 FQGNSA. The CDR3 is 15 residues long. The V end lost 4 bases, the J end lost 1 base, and 14 bases lay between the germline ends. The CDR3 bases are TGTGCCAGCAGCTCCACCCCGGGGAGTTCCTACGAGCAGTACTTC. Translation: CASSSTPGSSYEQYF.

The rearrangement joins TRBV11-1 to TRBJ1-1, with a weak D call TRBD1 (5 bases). This CDR3 has 13 amino acids. The V end was cut by 5 bases, the J end by 4 bases, with 11 bases between. Germline V lookup: CDR1 SGHAT, CDR2 FQDESV (reference sequence). The CDR3, as DNA: TGTGCCAGCAGCCAGGGACTGAGCACTGAAGCTTTCTTT. This encodes CASSQGLSTEAFF.

This chain links TRBV5-1 with TRBJ2-7; 10 bases match TRBD2. This CDR3 contains 16 residues. The germline V gene encodes CDR1 SGHRS and CDR2 YFSETQ. The ends lost 5 bases at V and 4 bases at J; junction bases unmatched: 12. CDR3 sequence: CASRRGLAGVRYEQYF. DNA of the CDR3: TGCGCCAGCAGGCGGGGGCTAGCGGGAGTCCGGTACGAGCAGTACTTC.

The CDR3 DNA reads TGTGCCAGCAGCTTAATGGGCATCTTCACTGAAGCTTTCTTT. This translates into CASSLMGIFTEAFF. This chain connects TRBV7-2 to TRBJ1-1; unclear D gene. From germline, CDR1 is SGHTA and CDR2 FQGNSA. V gave up 2 bases and J gave up 4 bases, with 11 bases separating them. The CDR3 sequence is 14 residues long. Together with reference TRBV7-2 and TRBJ1-1, the CDR3 gives the full variable domain: GAGVSQSPSNKVTEKGKDVELRCDPISGHTALYWYRQSLGQGLEFLIYFQGNSAPDKSGLPSDRFSAERTGGSVSTLTIQRTQQEDSAVYLCASSLMGIFTEAFFGQGTRLTVV.

This clone has a handful of counts. This rearrangement joins TRBV7-9 to TRBJ2-7; D not certain. The CDR3 consists of 16 residues. V was trimmed by 1 base and J by 3 bases, leaving 16 bases between them. Germline CDR1 reads SEHNR; CDR2 reads FQNEAQ (reference sequence). The CDR3 sequence is CASSLGLGPQSYEQYF. CDR3 in DNA: TGTGCCAGCAGCTTAGGTCTTGGCCCTCAAAGCTACGAGCAGTACTTC.

The chain links TRBV28 to TRBJ1-1, with 9 bases matching TRBD1. The CDR3 loop spans 16 amino acids. With V trimmed by 7 bases and J by 5 bases, 14 bases remained unmatched. Germline CDR1 reads MDHEN; CDR2 reads SYDVKM. The CDR3 nucleotides are TGTGCCAGCACCGCCTGGGGGAACAGGGGGCATACTGAAGCTTTCTTT. Encoded protein: CASTAWGNRGHTEAFF.

This chain joins TRBV5-5 and TRBJ2-7, with TRBD1 matching over 7 bases. Germline CDR1 is SGHKS and CDR2 is YYEKEE (reference sequence). CDR3 length: 13 residues. With 4 bases clipped from V and 3 bases from J, the junction kept 4 bases outside the gene matches. CDR3 nucleotides: TGTGCCAGCAGCCAAGGGGACAGCTACGAGCAGTACTTC. Translated, it gives CASSQGDSYEQYF.

J is TRBJ1-2 and V is TRBV4-2; the D is unclear. The V gene's germline CDR1 is LGHNA and CDR2 YNFKEQ. Trimming stripped 0 bases from V and 0 bases from J, with 14 bases between. The CDR3 consists of 17 residues. This CDR3 is CASSQDLPGQANYGYTF. DNA of the CDR3: TGTGCCAGCAGCCAAGATCTCCCAGGCCAAGCTAACTATGGCTACACCTTC.

This chain joins TRBV5-1 and TRBJ2-5; 7 positions match TRBD2. The CDR3 sequence is 15 residues long. V lost 6 bases and J lost 5; bases outside the gene matches: 13. Germline loops: CDR1 SGHRS, CDR2 YFSETQ. The CDR3 protein is CASTVLGEGPETQYF. The CDR3 DNA follows: TGCGCCAGCACCGTTCTGGGGGAGGGCCCCGAGACCCAGTACTTC.

This chain uses TRBV5-6 with TRBJ1-5, with D perhaps matching TRBD1 (6 bases). From germline, CDR1 is SGHDT and CDR2 YYEEEE. V was cut by 4 bases and J by 3 bases, with 17 bases left in between. This CDR3 spans 16 amino acids. The CDR3 DNA sequence: TGTGCCAGCAGCCGGGGACAAGGGAACCCCAATCAGCCCCAGCATTTT. Encoded protein: CASSRGQGNPNQPQHF. Drawing the rest from reference TRBV5-6 and TRBJ1-5, the complete variable domain is DAGVTQSPTHLIKTRGQQVTLRCSPKSGHDTVSWYQQALGQGPQFIFQYYEEEERQRGNFPDRFSGHQFPNYSSELNVNALLLGDSALYLCASSRGQGNPNQPQHFGDGTRLSIL.

The chain recombines TRBV7-3 with TRBJ2-7, with 9 bases aligning to TRBD2. This CDR3 region has 15 residues. Trimming at V came to 6 bases and at J to 3 bases, leaving 9 bases not matched to a gene. The germline CDR1 and CDR2 sequences are SGHTA and FQGTGA. CDR3 in amino acids: CASSLIAGEGYEQYF. As DNA, the CDR3 is TGTGCCAGCAGTCTTATAGCGGGAGAGGGCTACGAGCAGTACTTC.

The V and J genes are TRBV2 and TRBJ2-3; 7 positions agree with TRBD2. Germline CDR1 SNHLY, CDR2 FYNNEI. The CDR3 loop spans 13 amino acids. Trimming at V came to 6 bases and at J to 3 bases, leaving 3 bases not matched to a gene. DNA of the CDR3: TGTGCCAGCAGCGCGGGAGCAACAGATACGCAGTATTTT. Encoded protein: CASSAGATDTQYF.

V is TRBV4-1 and J is TRBJ1-2; 9 nucleotides agree with TRBD1. V dropped 1 base and J dropped 2; count of bases not matched to a gene: 8. Germline assignment: CDR1 MGHRA and CDR2 YSYEKL. The CDR3 spans 17 residues. This chain's CDR3 is CASSQVGTGTLNYGYTF. DNA of the CDR3: TGCGCCAGCAGCCAAGTGGGGACAGGGACCCTCAACTATGGCTACACCTTC.

The V call is TRBV7-8, the J call TRBJ1-1, with a tentative D call TRBD1 (5 bases). CDR3 size: 17 residues. From germline, CDR1 is SGHVS and CDR2 FQNEAQ. Trimming cost V 6 bases and J 1 base, with 21 bases left between them. In DNA, the CDR3 is TGTGCCAGCAGATCGATTGCGTTGGGGGGAAGGAACACTGAAGCTTTCTTT. Protein sequence: CASRSIALGGRNTEAFF.

This chain joins TRBV7-2 and TRBJ1-2, with D tentatively TRBD1 (5 bases). This CDR3 is built from 12 residues. Per germline, CDR1 SGHTA and CDR2 FQGNSA. The ends were cut back, 3 bases at V and 5 bases at J, with 7 bases in the middle. In DNA form, the CDR3 reads TGTGCCAGCAGCTTGGGGGGGTATGGCTACACCTTC. Amino acids: CASSLGGYGYTF.

CDR3 DNA sequence: TGTGCCACCAGTGGTGGGACAGGGGACGCTTTCTTT. This codes for CATSGGTGDAFF. The chain has TRBV24-1 and TRBJ1-1; 10 positions agree with TRBD1. CDR1 KGHDR and CDR2 SFDVKD come from the germline V gene. This CDR3 has 12 residues. V was pared by 5 bases and J by 11 bases, with 4 bases of the junction left unmatched.